This entry concerns a single T cell receptor beta chain. What it recognizes is unknown. This record comes from a study of T cell responses to AZD1222 COVID-19 vaccine. Study-wide results and limits: A mostly white British donor set with more females was recruited, and clonal diversity was possibly underestimated. Repertoire sampling was restricted to post-peak T cell response timepoints. Spike as a whole was targeted by vaccine-associated CD4 TCRs, dominant at 160-218 and 743-854. Baseline seropositivity characterized only 5 to 7 AZD1222 recipients.

Only in-frame clones appear in the TCRdb table, and some are missing; sequencing was by immunoSEQ multiplex PCR. This table has roughly 130,000 clones, 80% to 90% appearing once. The CDR3 has 14 amino acids. Trimming took off 5 bases at V and 6 bases at J, with 14 bases between the two ends. Per germline, CDR1 KGHSH and CDR2 LQKENI. The receptor was derived from an adult in good health. The material sequenced was peripheral blood, taken on day 0 of MenACWY control vaccination. The chain employs TRBV18 and TRBJ2-1; D unclear. This CDR3 is CASSIGVPPNEQFF. For the CDR3, the DNA is TGTGCCAGCTCAATCGGCGTACCTCCCAATGAGCAGTTCTTC.